Listed here are 26 T cell receptor beta chains from one sample, sequenced in a study of breast tumors, draining lymph nodes, adjacent tissues. Axillary draining lymph nodes of breast cancer patients supplied the node samples. TCRdb re-analysed the multiplex PCR reads in MiXCR, keeping a single row per CDR3 protein. The data hold 150,000 to 200,000 distinct CDR3 sequences, with 25% to 40% observed a single time. The sequenced sample was axillary lymph node tissue. Every receptor here comes from a female donor with breast cancer. Some clones in this sample may be carry-over from other donors' samples.

This clonotype has a count of ten or more. This chain links TRBV7-8 with TRBJ2-7; D is undetermined. From germline, CDR1 is SGHVS and CDR2 FQNEAQ. CDR3 length equals 16 residues. Trimming took 5 bases from V and 7 from J, leaving 24 bases between them. CDR3 DNA: TGTGCCAGCAGCCCCGAGTATCGCGGCAACCTGGAGGAGCAGTACTTC. Its translation: CASSPEYRGNLEEQYF.

The rearrangement joins TRBV11-2 to TRBJ1-1; perhaps TRBD1 as D (5 bases). From germline, CDR1 is SGHAT and CDR2 FQNNGV. The CDR3 runs to 14 residues. The V end lost 4 bases, the J end lost 1 base, and 10 bases lay between the germline ends. CDR3 amino acids: CASSSQVQNTEAFF. The DNA for the CDR3 is TGTGCCAGCAGCTCACAGGTCCAGAACACTGAAGCTTTCTTT.

The rearrangement uses TRBV6-1 and TRBJ2-2; 13 bases line up with TRBD2. The V segment lost 5 bases and the J segment 6 bases; nucleotides outside the gene matches: 6. The CDR3 consists of 16 residues. Germline V gene data show CDR1 as MNHNS and CDR2 as SASEGT. CDR3 sequence: CASSRTSGSQAGELFF. The CDR3 DNA is TGTGCCAGCAGTCGGACTAGCGGGAGTCAAGCCGGGGAGCTGTTTTTT.

This clonotype came up many times. DNA for the CDR3: TGTGCCAGCACGGGATGGGGGGAGGGCAATCAGCCCCAGCATTTT. Translation gives CASTGWGEGNQPQHF. The chain employs TRBV6-2 or TRBV6-3 and TRBJ1-5; possibly TRBD1 for D (5 bases). Germline V CDR1 and CDR2: MNHEY, SVGEGT. The V gene lost 7 bases and the J gene lost 2 bases, with 15 bases spanning the gap. The CDR3 loop spans 15 amino acids.

This clonotype was counted many times. The V and J genes are TRBV19 and TRBJ2-2, with D possibly being TRBD2 (7 bases). CDR1 is LNHDA and CDR2 is SQIVND in the germline V gene (reference sequence). This CDR3 spans 16 amino acids. Between the trimmed V and J ends, which lost 7 bases and 2 bases, there was a span of 17 bases. CDR3 in amino acids: CASTGAGAINTGELFF. CDR3 DNA: TGTGCCAGTACCGGGGCGGGGGCCATAAACACCGGGGAGCTGTTTTTT.

About this clonotype itself: It may be a read error: a sequence one base away is much more abundant. V usage is TRBV12-5 and J usage is TRBJ2-2, with D possibly being TRBD2 (5 bases). V lost 3 bases and J lost 1, with 21 bases in between. CDR3 length: 19 amino acids. Looked up from germline, CDR1 is LGHNT and CDR2 is FRNRAP. The CDR3 DNA sequence: TGTGCTAGTGGTTTCCCCTCCTTTGAGGGCAGTAAGAACACCGGGGAGCTGTTTTTT. This encodes CASGFPSFEGSKNTGELFF. The full variable domain, completed using reference TRBV12-5 and TRBJ2-2, is DARVTQTPRHKVTEMGQEVTMRCQPILGHNTVFWYRQTMMQGLELLAYFRNRAPLDDSGMPKDRFSAEMPDATLATLKIQPSEPRDSAVYFCASGFPSFEGSKNTGELFFGEGSRLTVL.

This clonotype appeared many times. The chain recombines TRBV30 with TRBJ2-7; either TRBD1 or TRBD2 may fit D (7 bases each). Germline V gene lookup returns CDR1 GTSNPN and CDR2 SVGIG (reference sequence). The CDR3 length is 15 residues. V was pared by 3 bases and J by 3 bases, with 18 bases between. DNA of the CDR3: TGTGCCTGGAGGCCAGGGGCAGGGGGGGTCTACGAGCAGTACTTC. The encoded protein is CAWRPGAGGVYEQYF.

This clonotype turned up a few times. A much bigger clone sits one base away, suggesting this may be a read error. The V gene is TRBV4-2, the J gene TRBJ2-3; D perhaps matches TRBD1 (7 bases). Per germline, CDR1 LGHNA and CDR2 YNFKEQ. The CDR3 contains 16 residues. V was trimmed by 4 bases and J by 1 base, leaving 15 bases between them. CDR3 loop: CASSRQGGGGTDTQYF. CDR3 bases: TGTGCCAGCAGCCGACAGGGTGGCGGGGGCACAGATACGCAGTATTTT.

This clonotype has more than one count but fewer than ten. A much bigger clone sits one base away, suggesting this may be a read error. The rearrangement links TRBV6-4 to TRBJ2-1; D is ambiguous. In germline, CDR1 is MRHNA, CDR2 SNTAGT. The CDR3 sequence is 16 residues long. The germline V and J ends were trimmed by 4 bases and 6 bases, with 19 bases remaining between them. As DNA, the CDR3 is TGTGCCAGCAGTGCCCTCTCTGGAAGAGTCGGCAATGAGCAGTTCTTC. As protein: CASSALSGRVGNEQFF.

This clonotype was counted ten times or more. The chain carries TRBV5-5 and TRBJ1-3; D uncertain. Per germline, CDR1 SGHKS and CDR2 YYEKEE (reference sequence). Deletions cut 4 bases from V and 0 bases from J, with 8 bases between. This CDR3 has 14 amino acids. The CDR3 loop is CASSQDSSGNTIYF. The DNA of the CDR3 is TGTGCCAGCAGCCAGGATAGCTCTGGAAACACCATATATTTT.

Details on this clonotype: Possible read error: a much larger clone is one base away. The V and J genes are TRBV20-1 and TRBJ2-7, with 9 bases that match TRBD2. The CDR3 consists of 17 residues. Germline loops: CDR1 DFQATT, CDR2 SNEGSKA (reference sequence). The CDR3 region has the DNA TGCAGTACTAGTTTCCCCATCGCGGGAGGGCCGTCCTACGGGCAGTACTTC. Its protein is CSTSFPIAGGPSYGQYF.

The J gene is TRBJ2-4, the V gene TRBV7-8; 9 bases map to TRBD1. The CDR3 loop spans 16 amino acids. V lost 4 bases, J lost 1 base, and 5 bases stayed unmatched. Germline V CDR1 and CDR2: SGHVS, FQNEAQ. The CDR3 region has the DNA TGTGCCAGCAGCTGGGGAACAGGGGGCGCCAAAAACATTCAGTACTTC. Translated: CASSWGTGGAKNIQYF.

In regard to this clonotype: Germline and junction disagree at one end, which may indicate a read error. This rearrangement joins TRBV27 to TRBJ2-7; 8 bases agree with TRBD2. This CDR3 spans 13 amino acids. CDR1 MNHEY and CDR2 SMNVEV come from the germline V gene (reference sequence). The CDR3 spells CASGSGSSYGQYF. The CDR3 DNA sequence: TGTGCCAGCGGCAGCGGGAGCTCCTACGGGCAGTACTTC.

This clonotype has ten or more counts. This chain joins TRBV6-6 and TRBJ2-7; D is uncertain. The V gene's germline CDR1 is MNHNY and CDR2 SVGAGI (reference sequence). The V end was cut by 5 bases, the J end by 1 base, with 12 bases between. The CDR3 consists of 14 residues. The CDR3 nucleotides read TGTGCCAGCAGTCCCCCGACCAGGTCCTACGAGCAGTACTTC. Its translation is CASSPPTRSYEQYF.

This clonotype was counted many times. This sequence joins TRBV5-1 and TRBJ1-4, with TRBD1 identical over 9 bases. V lost 2 bases, J lost 8 bases, and 7 bases stayed unmatched. Looked up from germline, CDR1 is SGHRS and CDR2 is YFSETQ. CDR3 length: 15 amino acids. CDR3: CASSLSQGAREKLFF. The CDR3 region has the DNA TGCGCCAGCAGCTTATCACAGGGGGCCCGGGAAAAACTGTTTTTT.

This clonotype was found many times. CDR3 in amino acids: CASSLDGSGYTF. The CDR3 DNA is TGTGCCAGCAGTTTAGACGGGTCTGGCTACACCTTC. The genes are TRBV27 and TRBJ1-2; no clear D gene. The CDR3 is 12 residues long. Trimming cost V 2 bases and J 7 bases, with 8 bases left between them. The V gene's germline CDR1 is MNHEY and CDR2 SMNVEV (reference sequence).

This clonotype was observed at least ten times. The chain is built from TRBV7-8 and TRBJ2-1; TRBD1 aligns across 10 bases. This CDR3 has 15 amino acids. Germline V gives CDR1 SGHVS, CDR2 FQNEAQ. J was trimmed by 6 bases and V by 4 bases; bases with no gene match: 6. The CDR3: CASSSGTGASNEQFF. As DNA, the CDR3 is TGTGCCAGCAGCTCGGGGACAGGGGCGTCCAATGAGCAGTTCTTC.

This clonotype has at least ten counts. The chain joins TRBV30 to TRBJ2-2; tentatively, D is TRBD1 (6 bases). Between the trimmed V and J ends, which lost 0 bases and 4 bases, there was a span of 12 bases. CDR3 size: 15 residues. The germline V gene has CDR1 GTSNPN and CDR2 SVGIG (reference sequence). The CDR3 sequence: CAWSVGTWGTGELFF. The CDR3 DNA reads TGTGCCTGGAGTGTAGGGACATGGGGCACCGGGGAGCTGTTTTTT.

As to this clonotype: This may be a read error, as it is one base from a much larger clone. The gene calls are TRBV15 and TRBJ2-1, with a tentative D call TRBD1 (6 bases). Germline V CDR1 and CDR2: LNHNV, YYDKDF (reference sequence). The germline V and J ends were trimmed by 5 bases and 2 bases, with 13 bases remaining between them. The CDR3 is 15 amino acids. The chain's CDR3 is CATSLQGSTYNEQFF. CDR3 sequence (DNA): TGTGCCACCAGCCTTCAGGGGAGTACCTACAATGAGCAGTTCTTC.

V usage is TRBV2 and J usage is TRBJ1-3; D uncertain. From germline, CDR1 is SNHLY and CDR2 FYNNEI. This CDR3 has 13 amino acids. Trimming removed 9 bases from V and 0 bases from J, with 9 bases in between. This CDR3 reads CARGLGSGNTIYF. In DNA, the CDR3 is TGTGCCAGAGGACTCGGCTCTGGAAACACCATATATTTT.

This clonotype was seen many times. The genes are TRBV6-5 and TRBJ1-3; 8 nucleotides match TRBD1. V lost 3 bases, J lost 4 bases, and 5 bases stayed unmatched. CDR1 is MNHEY, CDR2 SVGAGI, per germline. CDR3 size: 15 residues. The CDR3 coding sequence is TGTGCCAGCAGTTATCAGGGGGCAGGGGGAAACACCATATATTTT. Translating gives CASSYQGAGGNTIYF.

This clonotype was observed at least ten times. The chain recombines TRBV30 with TRBJ2-7; TRBD2 matches at 7 bases. Germline V lookup: CDR1 GTSNPN, CDR2 SVGIG (reference sequence). The CDR3 loop spans 14 amino acids. Trimming removed 3 bases from V and 2 bases from J; junction bases left unmatched: 7. The CDR3 region has the DNA TGTGCCTGGAGCCAGGGAGGGGTGGCCTACGAGCAGTACTTC. It encodes CAWSQGGVAYEQYF.

This chain joins TRBV4-3 and TRBJ2-3; 10 nucleotides match TRBD2. The CDR3 totals 16 residues. V lost 0 bases to trimming and J lost 12 bases; unmatched junction nucleotides: 12. Germline CDR1 and CDR2: LGHNA and YSLEER. The CDR3 protein is CASSQEGSGRARTQYF. The CDR3 nucleotides read TGCGCCAGCAGCCAAGAGGGAAGCGGGAGGGCCCGTACACAGTATTTT.

This clonotype has a handful of counts. A clone one base away is much larger, so this may be a read error. DNA for the CDR3: TGTGCCAGCAGTCCGGCCTACGAGCAGTGCTTC. It translates to CASSPAYEQCF. The chain recombines TRBV7-9 with TRBJ2-7; D gene uncertain. CDR1 and CDR2 from the germline V gene are SEHNR and FQNEAQ (reference sequence). The CDR3 is 11 amino acids.

This clonotype was seen repeatedly, ten times or more. The chain employs TRBV19 and TRBJ1-6; D is undetermined. Trimming took off 3 bases at V and 6 bases at J, with 9 bases between the two ends. This CDR3 comprises 14 residues. CDR1 and CDR2 from the germline V gene are LNHDA and SQIVND (reference sequence). Here the CDR3 reads CASSIVGSNSPLHF. The CDR3 DNA reads TGTGCCAGTAGTATTGTGGGTTCTAATTCACCCCTCCACTTT. The variable domain in full, completed from reference TRBV19 and TRBJ1-6, reads DGGITQSPKYLFRKEGQNVTLSCEQNLNHDAMYWYRQDPGQGLRLIYYSQIVNDFQKGDIAEGYSVSREKKESFPLTVTSAQKNPTAFYLCASSIVGSNSPLHFGNGTRLTVT.

This clonotype came up many times. J is TRBJ1-5 and V is TRBV20-1, with 8 bases matching TRBD1. With V trimmed by 6 bases and J by 6 bases, 10 bases remained unmatched. Germline CDR1 and CDR2: DFQATT and SNEGSKA (reference sequence). CDR3 length equals 14 residues. CDR3 sequence: CSARQGAGGQPQHF. The CDR3 coding sequence is TGCAGTGCCCGGCAGGGGGCGGGGGGTCAGCCCCAGCATTTT.